A selection of T cell receptor beta chains follows, all from one sample in a study of blood T cell repertoires in COVID-19. Only in-frame clones appear in the TCRdb table, and some are missing; sequencing was by immunoSEQ multiplex PCR. The sample consists of about 140,000 clones, roughly 89% of them appearing once. Sequenced input: peripheral blood. Receptors were obtained from a woman aged 45-65 years with acute or convalescent COVID-19. Each CDR3 is given with its conserved first and last residue. A D gene is named only where the DNA matches it firmly. Size is stated for part of the rows, as once, few or many counts, or as a class when the clone is expanded.

J gene: TRBJ1-2
clone size: -
D gene: TRBD1
V gene: TRBV6-5
CDR3 DNA: TGTGCCAGCAAGCTCGGGACAGGGGGCAACTATGGCTACACCTTC
CDR3 protein: CASKLGTGGNYGYTF

J gene: TRBJ2-3
clone size: few
D gene: TRBD2
V gene: TRBV6-5
CDR3 DNA: TGTGCCAGCGGGGGGACTAGCGGAAATACGCAGTATTTT
CDR3 protein: CASGGTSGNTQYF

J gene: TRBJ2-7
clone size: few
D gene: TRBD1
V gene: TRBV9
CDR3 DNA: TGTGCCAGCAGCGTAGGTTTTCCCGACAGGGGGCGCTGGTCCTACGAGCAGTACTTC
CDR3 protein: CASSVGFPDRGRWSYEQYF

J gene: TRBJ2-1
clone size: -
D gene: TRBD2
V gene: TRBV4-1
CDR3 DNA: TGCGCCAGCAGCCGGGGGGGTCTAGCTTCTTTAGGCAATGAGCAGTTCTTC
CDR3 protein: CASSRGGLASLGNEQFF

J gene: TRBJ1-2
clone size: -
D gene: -
V gene: TRBV29-1
CDR3 DNA: TGCAGCGTTGAGGGCAGGTCCTATGGCTACACCTTC
CDR3 protein: CSVEGRSYGYTF

J gene: TRBJ2-1
clone size: -
D gene: TRBD2
V gene: TRBV3-1/TRBV3-2
CDR3 DNA: TGTGCCAGCAGCCAAGAGCCTAGCGGGCCCTGGAATGAGCAGTTCTTC
CDR3 protein: CASSQEPSGPWNEQFF

J gene: TRBJ1-1
clone size: once
D gene: -
V gene: TRBV5-4
CDR3 DNA: TGTGCCAGCAGCTTTCGGCCGGCGGAGAACACTGAAGCTTTCTTT
CDR3 protein: CASSFRPAENTEAFF

J gene: TRBJ2-3
clone size: -
D gene: -
V gene: TRBV3-1/TRBV3-2
CDR3 DNA: TGTGCCAGCAGCGCCCCCGGGGGCACAGATACGCAGTATTTT
CDR3 protein: CASSAPGGTDTQYF

J gene: TRBJ1-2
clone size: -
D gene: -
V gene: TRBV18
CDR3 DNA: TGTGCCAGCTCACCACCCGGACATCTCTATGGCTACACCTTC
CDR3 protein: CASSPPGHLYGYTF

J gene: TRBJ1-6
clone size: -
D gene: TRBD1
V gene: TRBV19
CDR3 DNA: TGTGCCAGTAGCGTCTATAGGGGGCAGGGTTCACCCCTCCACTTT
CDR3 protein: CASSVYRGQGSPLHF

J gene: TRBJ1-1
clone size: -
D gene: TRBD1
V gene: TRBV30
CDR3 DNA: TGTGCCTGGACACCCCAAACAGGGGCGCAGGCTTTCTTT
CDR3 protein: CAWTPQTGAQAFF

J gene: TRBJ1-6
clone size: -
D gene: TRBD1
V gene: TRBV13
CDR3 DNA: TGTGCCAGCAGCCGGACAGGTGATAATTCACCCCTCCACTTT
CDR3 protein: CASSRTGDNSPLHF

J gene: TRBJ1-4
clone size: -
D gene: -
V gene: TRBV6-2/TRBV6-3
CDR3 DNA: TGTGCCAGCAGTTCGTCACAGGGAGAATTAGAAAAACTGTTTTTT
CDR3 protein: CASSSSQGELEKLFF

J gene: TRBJ2-4
clone size: -
D gene: -
V gene: TRBV5-1
CDR3 DNA: TGCGCCAGCAGCTTGAACACAGGGCAGGGGAACATTCAGTACTTC
CDR3 protein: CASSLNTGQGNIQYF

J gene: TRBJ2-7
clone size: -
D gene: -
V gene: TRBV12-5
CDR3 DNA: TGTGCTAGTGGTTTGGCCAGGGCTCGCGAGCAGTACTTC
CDR3 protein: CASGLARAREQYF

J gene: TRBJ1-4
clone size: -
D gene: -
V gene: TRBV9
CDR3 DNA: TGTGCCAGCAGCGTAGGCGTGGCGGTCGAATCTGAAAAACTGTTTTTT
CDR3 protein: CASSVGVAVESEKLFF

J gene: TRBJ2-6
clone size: -
D gene: -
V gene: TRBV30
CDR3 DNA: TGTGCCTGGAGTGTCGGTGGGGCCAACGTCCTGACTTTC
CDR3 protein: CAWSVGGANVLTF

J gene: TRBJ2-3
clone size: once
D gene: -
V gene: TRBV19
CDR3 DNA: TGTGCCAGTAGTTTTGCAGGGACTAGCACAGATACGCAGTATTTT
CDR3 protein: CASSFAGTSTDTQYF

J gene: TRBJ2-7
clone size: -
D gene: -
V gene: TRBV15
CDR3 DNA: TGTGCCACCAGCAGTCGCACTACCGGGACACACTACGAGCAGTACTTC
CDR3 protein: CATSSRTTGTHYEQYF

J gene: TRBJ2-4
clone size: -
D gene: -
V gene: TRBV24-1
CDR3 DNA: TGTGCCACCAGTACGGTCGGAGACATTCAGTACTTC
CDR3 protein: CATSTVGDIQYF

J gene: TRBJ2-7
clone size: once
D gene: TRBD2
V gene: TRBV5-5
CDR3 DNA: TGTGCCAGCAGAACCTTTCCGGGACTAGATTACTACGAGCAGTACTTC
CDR3 protein: CASRTFPGLDYYEQYF

J gene: TRBJ1-3
clone size: -
D gene: TRBD1
V gene: TRBV27
CDR3 DNA: TGTGCCAGCAGTTTTGGGACAGGTCCCTTCTCTGGAAACACCATATATTTT
CDR3 protein: CASSFGTGPFSGNTIYF

J gene: TRBJ1-4
clone size: -
D gene: TRBD1
V gene: TRBV25-1
CDR3 DNA: TGTGCCAGCAGTGAATGGATGAAGGGGGCATGGAGTGAAAAACTGTTTTTT
CDR3 protein: CASSEWMKGAWSEKLFF

J gene: TRBJ2-2
clone size: -
D gene: TRBD2
V gene: TRBV9
CDR3 DNA: TGTGCCAGCAGCGTAGAGGGAGGGACCGGGGAGCTGTTTTTT
CDR3 protein: CASSVEGGTGELFF

J gene: TRBJ1-3
clone size: once
D gene: -
V gene: TRBV5-6
CDR3 DNA: TGTGCCAGCAGCTTGTTCTTCTCGGGACTTGGAAACACCATATATTTT
CDR3 protein: CASSLFFSGLGNTIYF

J gene: TRBJ1-2
clone size: -
D gene: -
V gene: TRBV13
CDR3 DNA: TGTGCCAGCAGCTTAGAACAGGGATTAGTCTATGGCTACACCTTC
CDR3 protein: CASSLEQGLVYGYTF

J gene: TRBJ1-4
clone size: -
D gene: -
V gene: TRBV2
CDR3 DNA: TGTGCCAGCAGGCCCGCGGATGAAAAACTGTTTTTT
CDR3 protein: CASRPADEKLFF

J gene: TRBJ1-4
clone size: -
D gene: -
V gene: TRBV27
CDR3 DNA: TGTGCCAGCAGTTTGCGTCAGGCTAATGAAAAACTGTTTTTT
CDR3 protein: CASSLRQANEKLFF

J gene: TRBJ1-5
clone size: -
D gene: -
V gene: TRBV6-5
CDR3 DNA: TGTGCCAGCAGGCCTGCAGGGTCGGGCAATCAGCCCCAGCATTTT
CDR3 protein: CASRPAGSGNQPQHF

J gene: TRBJ1-1
clone size: -
D gene: -
V gene: TRBV7-3
CDR3 DNA: TGTGCCAGCAGCTTAACGGAGGCGAGGGCGAACACTGAAGCTTTCTTT
CDR3 protein: CASSLTEARANTEAFF

J gene: TRBJ1-1
clone size: -
D gene: TRBD1
V gene: TRBV23-1
CDR3 DNA: TGCGCCAGCAGTCAGGAAACACAGGGGGTGGCCACTGAAGCTTTCTTT
CDR3 protein: CASSQETQGVATEAFF